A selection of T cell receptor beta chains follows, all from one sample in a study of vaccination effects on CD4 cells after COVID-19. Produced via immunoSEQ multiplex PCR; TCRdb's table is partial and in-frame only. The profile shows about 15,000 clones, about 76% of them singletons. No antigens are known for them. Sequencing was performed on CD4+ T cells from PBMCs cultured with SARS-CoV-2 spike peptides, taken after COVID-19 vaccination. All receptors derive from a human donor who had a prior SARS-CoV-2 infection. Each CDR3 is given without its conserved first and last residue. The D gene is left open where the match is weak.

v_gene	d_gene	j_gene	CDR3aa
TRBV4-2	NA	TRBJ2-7	ASSQEFAGPSSYEQY
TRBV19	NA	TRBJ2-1	ARARERGRFQNEQF
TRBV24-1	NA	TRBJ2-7	ATSNHRDEQY
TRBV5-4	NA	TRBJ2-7	ASSPRASSYEQY
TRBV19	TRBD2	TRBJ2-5	ASSIRGLAGRQETQY
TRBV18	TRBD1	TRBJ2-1	ASSPRDRVSNEQF
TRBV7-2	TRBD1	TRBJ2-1	ASSSYGQGRKQF
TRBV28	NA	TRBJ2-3	ASRLTGTDTQY
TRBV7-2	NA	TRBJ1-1	ASSFRMNTEAF
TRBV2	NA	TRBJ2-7	ASRVGGPTYEQY
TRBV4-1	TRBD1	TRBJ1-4	ASSQATGTANEKLF
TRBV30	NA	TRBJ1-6	AWTQPWGRDSPLH
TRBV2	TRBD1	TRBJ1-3	ASNAGQAGNTIY
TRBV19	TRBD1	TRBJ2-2	ASTLRGLTLLRTGELF
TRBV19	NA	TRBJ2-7	ASSMVLGREQY
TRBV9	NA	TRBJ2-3	ASSFGLSTDTQY
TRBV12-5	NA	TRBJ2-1	ASGFGFRGQFEQF
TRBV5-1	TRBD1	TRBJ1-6	ASRSGQGSSYNSPLH
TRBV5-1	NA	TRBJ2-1	ASSLAPGTSSYNEQF
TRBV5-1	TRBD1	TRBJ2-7	ASSLANSGQGAYEQY
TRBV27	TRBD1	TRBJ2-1	ASSSYRGLSNEQF
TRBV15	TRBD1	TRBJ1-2	ATSRARGQDGYT
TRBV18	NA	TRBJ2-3	ASSPYSTDTQY
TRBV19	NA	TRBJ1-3	ASGGRENTIY
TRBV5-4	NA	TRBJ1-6	ASSPGWGDNSPLH
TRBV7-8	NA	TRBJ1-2	ASSSRLRADNYGYT
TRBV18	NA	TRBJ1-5	ASSPRDVGNQPQH
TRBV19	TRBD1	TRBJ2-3	ASSIVQGAADTQY
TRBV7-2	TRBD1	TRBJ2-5	ASRRGQETQY
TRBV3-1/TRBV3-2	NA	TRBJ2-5	ASSPLGGSETQY
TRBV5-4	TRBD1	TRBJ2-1	ASSFRDRGNEQF
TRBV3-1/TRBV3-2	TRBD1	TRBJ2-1	ASSHGVGQGNEQF
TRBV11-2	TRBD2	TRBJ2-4	ASSRRTSGGVAKNIQY
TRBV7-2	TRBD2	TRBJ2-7	ASSLGLLAGGKYEQY
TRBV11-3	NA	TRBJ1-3	ASSSLPGNTIY
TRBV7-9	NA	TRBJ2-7	ASSFWDTTYEQY
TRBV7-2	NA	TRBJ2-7	ASSLASGLYEQY
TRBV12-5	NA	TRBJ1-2	ASGASVGYT
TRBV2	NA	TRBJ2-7	ASSGAWQTNYEQY
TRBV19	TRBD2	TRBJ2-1	ASSWSSGGYEQF
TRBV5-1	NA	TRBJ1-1	ASSLIRPNTEAF
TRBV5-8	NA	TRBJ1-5	ASSLYDTSGPQH
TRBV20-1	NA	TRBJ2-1	SASFYNEQF
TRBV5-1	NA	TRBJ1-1	ASSLALGASTEAF
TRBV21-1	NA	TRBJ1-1	ASRPGQRYTEAF
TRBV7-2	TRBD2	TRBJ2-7	ASSFYNPGLADFYEQY
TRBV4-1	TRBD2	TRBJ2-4	ASSVLAGGPGKNIQY
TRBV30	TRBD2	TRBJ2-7	AWSAGRESGADYEQY
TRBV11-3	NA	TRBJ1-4	ASSPQANEKLF
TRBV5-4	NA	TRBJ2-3	ASSFQGTDTQY